This T cell receptor beta chain was captured in a study of post-analysis software for immune sequencing data. Study information: As for disease course, relapsing-remitting, secondary progressive and progressive-relapsing multiple sclerosis were all included.

This CDR3 is 13 amino acids long. Germline-derived CDR1 and CDR2 are DFQATT and SNEGSKA (reference sequence). V dropped 6 bases and J dropped 6; count of bases not matched to a gene: 3. On this clonotype itself: Its antigen is unknown. Just one base apart from a much larger clone, this may be a read error.

Study-wide results and limits: Patients carried a few TRBV segments more frequently than controls did, and TRBV5-6, TRBV5-1 and TRBV20-1 were among them. Normalized Chao1 diversity was significantly lower in multiple sclerosis patients than in controls. Analysis by F measure revealed that same-batch samples clustered strongly together.

Built from TCR beta cDNA, the libraries had unique molecular identifiers in them. Out of roughly 0.85 to 11 million T cells, roughly 0.5 million cDNA molecules were generated. One entry per CDR3 protein results from TCRdb running MiXCR on the PCR reads. The data contain approximately 400,000 distinct CDR3 sequences, roughly 38% of them singletons. This TCR was sampled from a girl aged 5-17 years with multiple sclerosis. The J gene is TRBJ2-4, the V gene TRBV20-1, with 12 positions matching TRBD2. Sequenced material: blood. CDR3 amino acids: CSALAGGRNIQYF. CDR3 in DNA: TGCAGTGCCCTAGCGGGGGGGAGAAACATTCAGTACTTC.